This T cell receptor beta chain was identified during a study of T cell responses to AZD1222 COVID-19 vaccine (dated by TCRdb to the early 2020s). About the full investigation: AZD1222 recipients given second doses at about 4 weeks or at about 12 weeks were pooled, since spike-specific TCR depth and breadth were not found to differ between the two schedules. A total of 230 to 250 trial participants underwent TCR sequencing, of whom approximately 210 received two doses of AZD1222 and around 26 received two doses of the MenACWY control vaccine. Trial participants were enrolled into age subgroups of 18-55, 56-69 and 70-plus years, which contained around 140, 26 and 57 TCR-sequenced participants, respectively. Overall results and qualifications from the work: Reportedly, almost half of the unique spike-specific TCRs recognized epitopes lying outside the regions that are mutated in the B.1.351 and B.1.1.7 variants. Spike-specific TCR breadth and depth rose significantly after two AZD1222 doses compared with day 0 and with MenACWY recipients. In the small 56-69-year group, the increase in depth fell short of significance, most likely because of low power. Because no day 14 peak-response samples were available, repertoires were characterized only after the peak T cell response. Participants were mostly white British and included more females than males, and it was suggested by the authors that clonal diversity may have been underestimated. Only a handful of AZD1222 recipients were SARS-CoV-2 seropositive at baseline, limiting conclusions about previously exposed vaccinees. The vaccine-associated CD4 TCRs covered the entire spike protein, and the dominant responses fell in regions 160-218 and 743-854.

The time point tag for this specimen amounts to: baseline before first vaccination. The vaccinee samples were drawn from two UK trials, COV001 and COV002, one of which was a single-blind randomized controlled phase 2/3 trial testing AZD1222 (ChAdOx1 nCoV-19) in healthy adults. For TCRbeta chain sequencing, PBMC samples were collected from trial participants at day 0 and at day 28 after the second dose. Notes on this clone: There is no known antigen for this receptor. No base quality values were provided; no much bigger clone lies one nucleotide off.

According to the germline V gene, CDR1 reads SNHLY and CDR2 reads FYNNEI. The CDR3 contains 13 residues, cysteine and phenylalanine counted. Only the CDR3 part of the read is kept: 39 bases, read in frame from the first base. V is trimmed back by 5 bases and J by 7 bases, and the junction contains 4 bases that no gene match accounts for. The CDR3 regions of human TCRbeta chains were analyzed by immunosequencing. The paper's processing steps were these. Repertoire TCRs were matched against a reference library of SARS-CoV-2-specific TCRs generated with the MIRA antigen-specificity platform. Breadth meant the fraction of unique TCRs that were SARS-CoV-2-associated, whereas depth meant the fraction of total T cells that were SARS-CoV-2-associated. Using the MIRA data, each spike-specific TCR was mapped to the spike region that the TCR reacts to and placed in a CD4 or CD8 class. Log10-transformed breadth and depth values were compared by one-way ANOVA with Sidak's multiple comparisons tests. Here the immuneACCESS table is served through TCRdb, limited to in-frame sequences with V and J called. Missing clones are a known gap in these copies; in checked studies unresolved V genes cover under half, and the rest lacks a known reason. The DNA gave D and trimming, while V, J and clone size come from that table. The sample table records about 150,000 clones; around nine tenths of these occur just once. 1.6% of the sample belongs to the ten largest clones.

This material consisted of peripheral blood, taken on day 0 of AZD1222 vaccination. This clonotype originated in an adult in good health. The chain is made from TRBV2 and TRBJ1-2; TRBD1 lines up with 10 middle nucleotides. The CDR3 protein: CASSMDRGSGYTF. DNA sequence: TGTGCCAGCAGTATGGACAGGGGGTCTGGCTACACCTTC.